This entry is about one T cell receptor (beta chain). The antigen is unknown. The record originates from a study of response to subunit inactivated influenza vaccine. Trimming removed 2 bases at V and 3 bases at J, with 12 bases between. CDR3 length equals 14 residues. Germline CDR1 and CDR2: SGHNT and YYREEE (reference sequence). Study-wide results and caveats: Each seasonal influenza vaccination, the authors suggested, recruits few new T cells.

In TCRdb, the RT-PCR reads were re-called with MiXCR into one record per CDR3 protein. The sample lists more than 250,000 distinct CDR3 sequences, around a fifth occurring once. This chain uses TRBV5-4 with TRBJ2-7; maybe TRBD1 (6 bases). The source is a man aged 50 to 69 who received an inactivated influenza vaccine. Sequenced here: PBMCs from blood, sampled less than 22 months after vaccination. CDR3 nucleotide sequence: TGTGCCAGCAGCTTACAGGGCCCCCTCTACGAGCAGTACTTC. Its translation: CASSLQGPLYEQYF.